This T cell receptor beta chain was obtained from a study of human T cells and chemical hapten exposure. This clonotype was recorded many times. The CDR3 sequence is 15 residues long. V was clipped by 6 bases and J by 4 bases; unmatched bases: 4. TCRdb redid the calling of the RACE reads with MiXCR, one entry per CDR3 protein. The sample yields tens of thousands of distinct CDR3 sequences, more than 7.5% seen once. Described time point: pre-sensitization, week 0. Treatment defined: therapeutic diphenylcyclopropenone sensitization with weekly scalp DPC. Researchers sampled blood before each patch test went on. Donation of samples came from alopecia patients who were 18 to 70 years old and suitable for DPC. The study extracted total RNA from unfractionated whole blood.

The origin of this receptor is a man between 40 and 49 years old with alopecia areata. Some clones in this sample may be carry-over from other donors' samples. Sequenced material: whole blood, taken in connection with sensitization to the hapten diphenylcyclopropenone (DPC). The chain recombines TRBV12-3 or TRBV12-4 with TRBJ1-6; 9 nucleotides line up with TRBD1. CDR3 sequence reads: CASSKTGGYNSPLHF. DNA for the CDR3: TGTGCCAGCAGCAAGACAGGGGGGTATAATTCACCCCTCCACTTT.